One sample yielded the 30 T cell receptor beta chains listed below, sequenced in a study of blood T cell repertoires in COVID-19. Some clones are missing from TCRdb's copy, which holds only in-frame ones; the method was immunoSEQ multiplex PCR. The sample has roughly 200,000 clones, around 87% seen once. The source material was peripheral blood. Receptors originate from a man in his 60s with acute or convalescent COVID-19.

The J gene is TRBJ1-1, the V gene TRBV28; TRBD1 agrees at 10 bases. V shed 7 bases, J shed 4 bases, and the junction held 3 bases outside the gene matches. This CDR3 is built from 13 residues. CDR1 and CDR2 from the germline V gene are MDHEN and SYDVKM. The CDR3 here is CASKTGGGTEAFF. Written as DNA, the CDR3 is TGTGCCAGCAAGACAGGGGGCGGCACTGAAGCTTTCTTT.

CDR3: CASSYQGGLSDEQFF. The CDR3 nucleotides read TGTGCCAGCAGTTACCAGGGGGGATTAAGCGATGAGCAGTTCTTC. This rearrangement joins TRBV6-6 to TRBJ2-1, with TRBD1 as a possible D gene (7 bases). The germline CDR1 and CDR2 sequences are MNHNY and SVGAGI (reference sequence). V was shortened by 2 bases and J by 8 bases, with 16 bases between the two germline ends. CDR3 length equals 15 residues.

The DNA of the CDR3 is TGCGCCAGCAGCCAAGATGGAGGCCTTACTAACTATGGCTACACCTTC. Its translation: CASSQDGGLTNYGYTF. The chain recombines TRBV4-1 with TRBJ1-2, with unresolved D. Germline values: CDR1 MGHRA, CDR2 YSYEKL. Trimming cost V 0 bases and J 0 bases, with 11 bases left between them. The CDR3 extends over 16 amino acids.

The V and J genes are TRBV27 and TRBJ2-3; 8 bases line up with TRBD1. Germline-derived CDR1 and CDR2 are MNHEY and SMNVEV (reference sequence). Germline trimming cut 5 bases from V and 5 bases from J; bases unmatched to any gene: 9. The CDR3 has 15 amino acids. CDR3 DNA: TGTGCCAGCAGTCCGACAGGGGCCCGGGGAGATACGCAGTATTTT. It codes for CASSPTGARGDTQYF.

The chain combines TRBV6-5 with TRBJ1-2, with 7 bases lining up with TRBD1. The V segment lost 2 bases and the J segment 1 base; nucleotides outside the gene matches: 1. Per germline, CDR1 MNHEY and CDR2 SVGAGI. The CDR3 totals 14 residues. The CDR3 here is CASSYGDSNYGYTF. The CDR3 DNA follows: TGTGCCAGCAGTTACGGGGACAGTAACTATGGCTACACCTTC.

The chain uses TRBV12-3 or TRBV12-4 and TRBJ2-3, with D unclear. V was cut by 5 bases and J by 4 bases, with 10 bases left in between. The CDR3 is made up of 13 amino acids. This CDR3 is CASSPGTADTQYF. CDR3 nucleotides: TGTGCCAGCAGTCCAGGTACCGCAGATACGCAGTATTTT.

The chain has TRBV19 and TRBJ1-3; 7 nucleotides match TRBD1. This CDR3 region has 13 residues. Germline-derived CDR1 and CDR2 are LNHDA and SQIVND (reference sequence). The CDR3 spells CGVGQSSGNTIYF. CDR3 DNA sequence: TGTGGGGTGGGACAGAGCTCTGGAAACACCATATATTTT.

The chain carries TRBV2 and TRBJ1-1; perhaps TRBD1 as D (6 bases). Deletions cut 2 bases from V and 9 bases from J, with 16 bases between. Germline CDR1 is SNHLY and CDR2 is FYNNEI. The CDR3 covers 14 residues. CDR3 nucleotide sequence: TGTGCCAGCAGTGAAACGGTGCAGGGGCGTCAAGCTTTCTTT. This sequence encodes CASSETVQGRQAFF.

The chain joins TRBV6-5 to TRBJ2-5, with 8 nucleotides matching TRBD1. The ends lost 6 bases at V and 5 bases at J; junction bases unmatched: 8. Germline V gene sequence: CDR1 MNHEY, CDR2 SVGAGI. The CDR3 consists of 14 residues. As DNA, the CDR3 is TGTGCCAGCAGGGGAGACAGGGGACGCGAGACCCAGTACTTC. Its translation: CASRGDRGRETQYF.

For the CDR3, the DNA is TGTGCCAGCAGTTCTCTACGGGTTACGACTGAAGCTTTCTTT. It encodes CASSSLRVTTEAFF. The rearrangement uses TRBV27 and TRBJ1-1; unclear D gene. The germline V and J ends were trimmed by 4 bases and 5 bases, with 14 bases remaining between them. Germline CDR1 reads MNHEY; CDR2 reads SMNVEV (reference sequence). This CDR3 has 14 amino acids.

In DNA form, the CDR3 reads TGTGCCAGCAGCAAAACACAGGGGGGGAACACTGAAGCTTTCTTT. Its protein product is CASSKTQGGNTEAFF. The chain couples TRBV21-1 to TRBJ1-1; no DNA check was done on the table's D call, TRBD1. TRBV21-1 is a documented pseudogene. The CDR3 covers 15 residues.

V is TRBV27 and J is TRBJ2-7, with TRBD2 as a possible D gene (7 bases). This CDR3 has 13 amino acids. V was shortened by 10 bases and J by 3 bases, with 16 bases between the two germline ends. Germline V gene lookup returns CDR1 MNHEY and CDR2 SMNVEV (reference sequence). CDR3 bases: TGTGCCACGGGGGGCCGGACGGGCTACGAGCAGTACTTC. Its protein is CATGGRTGYEQYF.

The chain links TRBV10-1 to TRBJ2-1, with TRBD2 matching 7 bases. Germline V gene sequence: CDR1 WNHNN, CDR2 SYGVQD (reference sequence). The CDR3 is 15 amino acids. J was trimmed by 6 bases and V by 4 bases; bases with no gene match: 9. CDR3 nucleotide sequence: TGCGCCAGCAGTGGGCGCGGGGACTACCGCAATGAGCAGTTCTTC. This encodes CASSGRGDYRNEQFF.

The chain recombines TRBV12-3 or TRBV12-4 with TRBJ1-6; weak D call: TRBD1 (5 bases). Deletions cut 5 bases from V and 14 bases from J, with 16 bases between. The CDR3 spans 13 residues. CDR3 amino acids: CASSPRDYGALHF. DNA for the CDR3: TGTGCCAGCAGTCCTCGGGACTACGGGGCCCTCCACTTT.

The CDR3 nucleotides read TGTGCCAGCAGTTACCCGGGACAGTATAGCAATCAGCCCCAGCATTTT. Amino acids: CASSYPGQYSNQPQHF. The chain combines TRBV6-2 or TRBV6-3 with TRBJ1-5, with 7 positions matching TRBD1. The germline V gene encodes CDR1 MNHEY and CDR2 SVGEGT. This CDR3 has 16 residues. Trimming cost V 2 bases and J 0 bases; bases outside gene matches: 4.

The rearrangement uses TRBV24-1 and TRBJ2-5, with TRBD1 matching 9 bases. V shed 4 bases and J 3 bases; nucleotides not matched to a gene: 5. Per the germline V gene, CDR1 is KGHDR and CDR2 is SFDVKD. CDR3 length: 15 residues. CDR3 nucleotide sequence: TGTGCCACCAGTGACCCCGGACAGGGGAAAGAGACCCAGTACTTC. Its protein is CATSDPGQGKETQYF.

The CDR3 here is CAWSTGTVSQPQHF. The CDR3 nucleotides read TGTGCCTGGAGTACTGGGACTGTGTCTCAGCCCCAGCATTTT. J is TRBJ1-5 and V is TRBV30; D perhaps matches TRBD1 (5 bases). Germline-derived CDR1 and CDR2 are GTSNPN and SVGIG (reference sequence). CDR3 size: 14 residues. Trimming removed 2 bases from V and 6 bases from J, with 14 bases in between.

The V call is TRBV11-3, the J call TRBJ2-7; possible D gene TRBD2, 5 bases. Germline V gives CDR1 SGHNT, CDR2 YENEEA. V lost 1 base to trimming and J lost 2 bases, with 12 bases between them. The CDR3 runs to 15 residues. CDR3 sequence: CASSLGTGITYEQYF. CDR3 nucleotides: TGTGCCAGCAGCTTAGGTACCGGGATCACCTACGAGCAGTACTTC.

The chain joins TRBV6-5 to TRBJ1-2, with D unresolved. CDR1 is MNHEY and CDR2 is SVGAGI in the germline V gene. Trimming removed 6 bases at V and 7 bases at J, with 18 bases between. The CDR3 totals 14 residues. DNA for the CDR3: TGTGCCAGCAGCCCCCCCGGGGTGGCAGTTGGCTACACCTTC. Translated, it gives CASSPPGVAVGYTF.

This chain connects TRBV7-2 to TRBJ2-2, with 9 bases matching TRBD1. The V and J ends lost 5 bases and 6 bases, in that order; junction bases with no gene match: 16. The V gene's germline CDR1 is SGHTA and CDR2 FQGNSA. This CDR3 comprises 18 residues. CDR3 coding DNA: TGTGCCAGCAGCACACAGATACCAGGGACAGGGAGTCCCGGGGAGCTGTTTTTT. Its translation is CASSTQIPGTGSPGELFF.

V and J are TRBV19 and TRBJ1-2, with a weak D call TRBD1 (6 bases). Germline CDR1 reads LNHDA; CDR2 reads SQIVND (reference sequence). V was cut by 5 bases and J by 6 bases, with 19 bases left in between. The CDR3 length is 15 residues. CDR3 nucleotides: TGTGCCAGTAGTTTTGGGGGGGCGCGCGAACATGGCTACACCTTC. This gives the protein CASSFGGAREHGYTF.

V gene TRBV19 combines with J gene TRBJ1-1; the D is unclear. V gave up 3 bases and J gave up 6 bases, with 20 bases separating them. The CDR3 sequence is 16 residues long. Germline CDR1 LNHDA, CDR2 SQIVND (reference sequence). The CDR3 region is CASSMAAVTAEAEAFF. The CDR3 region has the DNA TGTGCCAGTAGTATGGCAGCGGTAACCGCGGAGGCTGAAGCTTTCTTT.

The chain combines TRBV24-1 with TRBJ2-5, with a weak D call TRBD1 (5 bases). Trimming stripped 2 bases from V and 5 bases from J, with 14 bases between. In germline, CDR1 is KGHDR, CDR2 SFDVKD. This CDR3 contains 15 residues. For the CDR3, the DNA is TGTGCCACCAGTGATTCCACAGGTAGTATGGAGACCCAGTACTTC. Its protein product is CATSDSTGSMETQYF.

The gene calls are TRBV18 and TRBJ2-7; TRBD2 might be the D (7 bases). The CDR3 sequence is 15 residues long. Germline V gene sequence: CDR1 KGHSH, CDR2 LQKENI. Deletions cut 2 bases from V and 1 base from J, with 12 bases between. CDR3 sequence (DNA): TGTGCCAGCTCACCAAACGGGGGGCCATCCTACGAGCAGTACTTC. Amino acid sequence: CASSPNGGPSYEQYF.

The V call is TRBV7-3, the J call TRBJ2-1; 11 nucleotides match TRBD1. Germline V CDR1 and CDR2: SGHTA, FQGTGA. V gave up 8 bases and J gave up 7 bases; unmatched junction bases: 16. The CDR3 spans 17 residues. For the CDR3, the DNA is TGTGCCAGCCACCCGGGACAGGGGGTCCTAGGGAGAAATGAGCAGTTCTTC. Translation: CASHPGQGVLGRNEQFF.

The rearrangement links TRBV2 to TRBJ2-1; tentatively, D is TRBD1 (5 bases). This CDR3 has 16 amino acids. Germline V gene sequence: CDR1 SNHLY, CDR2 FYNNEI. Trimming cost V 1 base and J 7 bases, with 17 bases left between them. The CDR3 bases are TGTGCCAGCAGTGAAGGTAGTAGGGCCTACAGGAATGAGCAGTTCTTC. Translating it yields CASSEGSRAYRNEQFF. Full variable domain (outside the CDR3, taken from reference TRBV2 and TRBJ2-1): EPEVTQTPSHQVTQMGQEVILRCVPISNHLYFYWYRQILGQKVEFLVSFYNNEISEKSEIFDDQFSVERPDGSNFTLKIRSTKLEDSAMYFCASSEGSRAYRNEQFFGPGTRLTVL.

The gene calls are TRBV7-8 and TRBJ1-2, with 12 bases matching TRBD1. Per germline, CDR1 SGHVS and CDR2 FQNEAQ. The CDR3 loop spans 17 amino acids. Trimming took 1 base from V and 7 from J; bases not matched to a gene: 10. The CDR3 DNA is TGTGCCAGCAGCTTAGTAACACCGGGACAGGGGGCGCTTGGCTACACCTTC. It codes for CASSLVTPGQGALGYTF.

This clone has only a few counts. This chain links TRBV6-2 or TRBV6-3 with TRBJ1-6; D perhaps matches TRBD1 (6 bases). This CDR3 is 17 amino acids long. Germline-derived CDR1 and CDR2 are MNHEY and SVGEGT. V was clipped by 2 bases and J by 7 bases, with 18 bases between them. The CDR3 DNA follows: TGTGCCAGCAGTTACCCCTATCGACAGGTGTCGAATTCACCCCTCCACTTT. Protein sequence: CASSYPYRQVSNSPLHF.

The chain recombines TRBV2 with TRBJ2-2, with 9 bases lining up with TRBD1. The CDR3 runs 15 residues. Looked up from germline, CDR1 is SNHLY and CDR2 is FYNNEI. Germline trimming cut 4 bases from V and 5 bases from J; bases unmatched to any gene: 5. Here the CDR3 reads CASSVDRGSTGELFF. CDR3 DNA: TGTGCCAGCAGTGTGGACAGGGGTAGTACCGGGGAGCTGTTTTTT.

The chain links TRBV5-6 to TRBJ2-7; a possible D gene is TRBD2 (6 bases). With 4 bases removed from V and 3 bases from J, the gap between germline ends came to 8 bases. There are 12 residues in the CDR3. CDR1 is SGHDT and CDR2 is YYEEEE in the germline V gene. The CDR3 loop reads CASSGGIYEQYF. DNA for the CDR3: TGTGCCAGCAGCGGGGGGATCTACGAGCAGTACTTC.